This T cell receptor beta chain originates from a study of OX40 agonist ivuxolimab in advanced cancers. Overall study: Allowance was made for prior anti-PD-1, anti-PD-L1 or anti-CTLA-4 therapy, and roughly 40% had some.

For this clone: Its matching antigen is unknown.

Clones were read by immunoSEQ multiplex PCR, and TCRdb kept only the in-frame ones, dropping some. Seen here are tens of thousands of clones, around 81% observed once, and the top ten hold 2.5% to 3.5%. Study-wide findings and caveats: On average, CD8+ T cells had more expanded clones than CD4+. No determination was made of the antigen specificity of the expanded peripheral T cells.

CDR3 size: 13 residues. The J segment lost 10 bases and the V segment lost 8 bases, leaving 13 bases of the junction unmatched. The germline V gene encodes CDR1 MNHEY and CDR2 SMNVEV (reference sequence). The specimen comprised CD4+ or CD8+ T cells sorted from blood, sampled in a trial of the OX40 agonist ivuxolimab. V and J are TRBV27 and TRBJ1-2; 7 nucleotides line up with TRBD1. The receptor was derived from an adult with an advanced solid tumor such as melanoma, head and neck, liver or kidney cancer. This CDR3 reads CASGLIRGLVYTF. The CDR3 nucleotides are TGTGCCAGCGGATTAATAAGGGGGCTTGTCTACACCTTC.